Each of the 16 T cell receptor beta chains below was sequenced from the same sample in a study of blood T cell repertoires in COVID-19. The method was immunoSEQ multiplex PCR; TCRdb's version includes in-frame clones alone and lacks a portion of them. This sample yields about 140,000 clones, of which around 82% are seen a single time; about 8% belongs to the top ten. Input material: peripheral blood. The receptors shown here come from a human donor in a cohort sampled during active COVID-19.

This clone has just a few counts. The chain couples TRBV2 to TRBJ1-2; possible D gene TRBD1, 5 bases. The CDR3 contains 14 residues. The V end was cut by 6 bases, the J end by 1 base, with 12 bases between. The germline V gene has CDR1 SNHLY and CDR2 FYNNEI. The CDR3 spells CASRRTQLNYGYTF. In DNA form, the CDR3 reads TGTGCCAGCAGAAGGACACAACTTAACTATGGCTACACCTTC.

The chain recombines TRBV11-3 with TRBJ2-1; TRBD2 agrees at 8 bases. The trim removed 1 base at V and 8 bases at J, leaving 10 bases unmatched. Germline V gene data show CDR1 as SGHNT and CDR2 as YENEEA. This CDR3 has 16 amino acids. Here the CDR3 DNA reads TGTGCCAGCAGCTTAGGAGGGCCTAGCGGGTACCATGAGCAGTTCTTC. Protein sequence: CASSLGGPSGYHEQFF.

V gene TRBV28 combines with J gene TRBJ2-3; the match to TRBD2 covers 12 bases. CDR1 and CDR2 from the germline V gene are MDHEN and SYDVKM. V was clipped by 4 bases and J by 1 base; unmatched bases: 3. This CDR3 has 16 residues. CDR3 sequence (DNA): TGTGCCAGCAGTTCACTAGCGGGGGGCCGCACAGATACGCAGTATTTT. Amino acid sequence: CASSSLAGGRTDTQYF. The whole variable domain, filled in from reference TRBV28 and TRBJ2-3, reads DVKVTQSSRYLVKRTGEKVFLECVQDMDHENMFWYRQDPGLGLRLIYFSYDVKMKEKGDIPEGYSVSREKKERFSLILESASTNQTSMYLCASSSLAGGRTDTQYFGPGTRLTVL.

The rearrangement uses TRBV25-1 and TRBJ2-1; TRBD2 matches at 13 bases. Trimming cost V 1 base and J 14 bases; bases outside gene matches: 8. CDR3 length: 15 residues. The V gene's germline CDR1 is MGHDK and CDR2 SYGVNS. DNA for the CDR3: TGTGCCAGCAGTGAATGGACACTAGCGGGGGGGCCTGAGTTCTTC. As protein: CASSEWTLAGGPEFF.

The chain recombines TRBV5-1 with TRBJ2-5; 9 bases align to TRBD1. J lost 2 bases, V lost 4 bases, and 6 bases had no gene match. Germline lookup yields CDR1 SGHRS and CDR2 YFSETQ. CDR3 length equals 15 residues. CDR3 loop: CASSTSGTGQETQYF. The CDR3 coding sequence is TGCGCCAGCAGCACATCCGGGACAGGGCAAGAGACCCAGTACTTC.

The chain links TRBV3-1 (or the pseudogene TRBV3-2) to TRBJ2-1, with 8 bases identical to TRBD1. CDR3 length: 14 amino acids. Trimming cost V 0 bases and J 9 bases; bases outside gene matches: 4. The germline V gene encodes CDR1 LGHDT and CDR2 YNNKEL (reference sequence). The CDR3 spells CASSQDQGAGEQFF. As DNA, the CDR3 is TGTGCCAGCAGCCAAGACCAGGGGGCGGGTGAGCAGTTCTTC.

The chain employs TRBV5-1 and TRBJ2-7; 8 bases align to TRBD1. The CDR3 sequence is 13 residues long. Germline V gives CDR1 SGHRS, CDR2 YFSETQ. Trimming at V came to 4 bases and at J to 5 bases, leaving 5 bases not matched to a gene. The CDR3 loop reads CASSMNRGDEQYF. Written as DNA, the CDR3 is TGCGCCAGCAGCATGAACAGGGGGGACGAGCAGTACTTC.

The rearrangement links TRBV11-2 to TRBJ1-1; no definite D call. Trimming removed 0 bases at V and 3 bases at J, with 17 bases between. The germline CDR1 and CDR2 sequences are SGHAT and FQNNGV. The CDR3 totals 17 residues. DNA of the CDR3: TGTGCCAGCAGCTTAGATGCGGGGATAAGGCAGGACACTGAAGCTTTCTTT. Its translation is CASSLDAGIRQDTEAFF. The full variable domain, with the rest looked up from reference TRBV11-2 and TRBJ1-1, is EAGVAQSPRYKIIEKRQSVAFWCNPISGHATLYWYQQILGQGPKLLIQFQNNGVVDDSQLPKDRFSAERLKGVDSTLKIQPAKLEDSAVYLCASSLDAGIRQDTEAFFGQGTRLTVV.

The chain is built from TRBV5-1 and TRBJ2-3; the D is unclear. Trimming pared 5 bases from V and 0 bases from J, leaving 7 bases between. The CDR3 sequence is 13 residues long. Germline lookup yields CDR1 SGHRS and CDR2 YFSETQ. CDR3 sequence: CASRFPSTDTQYF. The DNA of the CDR3 is TGCGCCAGCAGGTTCCCTAGCACAGATACGCAGTATTTT.

This chain uses TRBV24-1 with TRBJ2-1, with TRBD2 matching over 8 bases. V lost 7 bases, J lost 6 bases, and 10 bases stayed unmatched. The CDR3 length is 15 residues. CDR1 and CDR2 (germline): KGHDR, SFDVKD. The CDR3 spells CATSLSGGFSNEQFF. CDR3 nucleotide sequence: TGTGCCACCAGCCTAAGCGGGGGTTTTAGCAATGAGCAGTTCTTC.

The V and J genes are TRBV7-9 and TRBJ1-1; 7 nucleotides line up with TRBD1. Germline V gene lookup returns CDR1 SEHNR and CDR2 FQNEAQ (reference sequence). V dropped 4 bases and J dropped 1; count of bases not matched to a gene: 6. CDR3 length: 15 residues. The CDR3 protein is CASSSPGTANTEAFF. In nucleotides, the CDR3 is TGTGCCAGCAGCTCTCCCGGGACAGCGAACACTGAAGCTTTCTTT.

DNA for the CDR3: TGTGCCAGCAGTGTATACGGCTATGGCTACACCTTC. Its protein product is CASSVYGYGYTF. V usage is TRBV25-1 and J usage is TRBJ1-2; D unclear. Germline-derived CDR1 and CDR2 are MGHDK and SYGVNS. Trimming removed 4 bases at V and 4 bases at J, with 7 bases between. The CDR3 consists of 12 residues.

This rearrangement joins TRBV6-1 to TRBJ1-6; a possible D gene is TRBD1 (6 bases). V lost 4 bases to trimming and J lost 7 bases, with 17 bases between them. The CDR3 runs 16 residues. The germline V gene has CDR1 MNHNS and CDR2 SASEGT. The CDR3 loop is CASSARGGRGNSPLHF. CDR3 in DNA: TGTGCCAGCAGTGCAAGGGGGGGGCGCGGCAATTCACCCCTCCACTTT.

The chain couples TRBV7-9 to TRBJ1-5; tentative D call: TRBD1 (5 bases). The V gene lost 1 base and the J gene lost 4 bases, with 17 bases spanning the gap. Germline V lookup: CDR1 SEHNR, CDR2 FQNEAQ (reference sequence). CDR3 length: 17 amino acids. CDR3 sequence: CASSLEGSITANQPQHF. CDR3 nucleotide sequence: TGTGCCAGCAGCTTAGAGGGGTCGATCACGGCAAATCAGCCCCAGCATTTT.

The rearrangement links TRBV2 to TRBJ1-2, with 9 bases matching TRBD1. With V trimmed by 5 bases and J by 10 bases, 5 bases remained unmatched. Germline CDR1 reads SNHLY; CDR2 reads FYNNEI. The CDR3 is 12 amino acids. CDR3 DNA: TGTGCCAGCAGTCTTCTACAGGGGGCCTACACCTTC. It is translated as CASSLLQGAYTF.

V is TRBV14 and J is TRBJ1-5, with 7 bases fitting TRBD1. This CDR3 has 13 residues. The V gene's germline CDR1 is SGHDN and CDR2 FVKESK. Germline trimming cut 10 bases from V and 6 bases from J; bases unmatched to any gene: 9. Here the CDR3 reads CATSRGVGQPQHF. The CDR3 DNA follows: TGTGCCACTTCCAGGGGGGTAGGTCAGCCCCAGCATTTT.